Each of the 32 T cell receptor beta chains below was sequenced from the same sample in a study of blood T cell repertoires in COVID-19 (dated by TCRdb to 2019 to 2021). To prepare the library, the immunoSEQ multiplex PCR assay was applied. Drawn from immuneACCESS, this table holds only the in-frame rearrangements with V and J called that TCRdb kept. Clones are partly lost; checked studies trace under half to an unresolved V gene and leave the rest unexplained. Counted in this sample were around 230,000 clones; 84% of them appeared once. Clones ranked in the top ten supply about 2% of the sample. The sequencing sample was made of peripheral blood. The receptors here all came from a man aged 35-49 years who had recovered from COVID-19.

The CDR3 is CASSSGQETQYF. The CDR3 DNA is TGTGCCAGCAGTTCAGGGCAAGAGACCCAGTACTTC. V and J are TRBV2 and TRBJ2-5; D may be TRBD1 (5 bases). The germline CDR1 and CDR2 sequences are SNHLY and FYNNEI. V was shortened by 5 bases and J by 2 bases, with 6 bases between the two germline ends. The length of the CDR3 is 12 residues. Supplemented by reference TRBV2 and TRBJ2-5, the full variable domain reads EPEVTQTPSHQVTQMGQEVILRCVPISNHLYFYWYRQILGQKVEFLVSFYNNEISEKSEIFDDQFSVERPDGSNFTLKIRSTKLEDSAMYFCASSSGQETQYFGPGTRLLVL.

The chain has TRBV6-2 or TRBV6-3 and TRBJ1-3; weak D call: TRBD1 (6 bases). The CDR3 is 16 amino acids. The germline V gene encodes CDR1 MNHEY and CDR2 SVGEGT. V dropped 5 bases and J dropped 3 bases, with 17 bases sitting between them. CDR3 sequence (DNA): TGTGCCAGCAGTAGGGCGACAGGACCCTTTGGAAACACCATATATTTT. Translating gives CASSRATGPFGNTIYF.

Only one count was recorded for this clone. The gene calls are TRBV27 and TRBJ2-2, with 10 bases fitting TRBD2. J was trimmed by 5 bases and V by 5 bases; bases with no gene match: 14. The CDR3 loop spans 18 amino acids. Germline V gives CDR1 MNHEY, CDR2 SMNVEV (reference sequence). CDR3 nucleotide sequence: TGTGCCAGCAGTCCCCGGCAAGCGGGGGGGCGAGGAACCGGGGAGCTGTTTTTT. This codes for CASSPRQAGGRGTGELFF.

The CDR3 region has the DNA TGTGCCAGTAGTATCTGGGACAGGTTCAATCAGCCCCAGCATTTT. It specifies CASSIWDRFNQPQHF. This rearrangement joins TRBV19 to TRBJ1-5; 8 nucleotides align to TRBD1. With 3 bases clipped from V and 3 bases from J, the junction kept 4 bases outside the gene matches. The CDR3 sequence is 15 residues long. The germline CDR1 and CDR2 sequences are LNHDA and SQIVND (reference sequence).

This chain links TRBV19 with TRBJ1-2, with D perhaps matching TRBD1 (5 bases). This CDR3 comprises 14 residues. The germline V and J ends were trimmed by 8 bases and 1 base, with 14 bases remaining between them. Germline-derived CDR1 and CDR2 are LNHDA and SQIVND (reference sequence). CDR3 region: CASGAAFDNYGYTF. The CDR3 DNA is TGTGCCAGTGGGGCAGCCTTCGATAACTATGGCTACACCTTC.

This clone has just one count. V usage is TRBV7-2 and J usage is TRBJ2-1, with D possibly matching TRBD1 (7 bases). Trimming took off 2 bases at V and 3 bases at J, with 8 bases between the two ends. This CDR3 is built from 14 residues. The germline V gene encodes CDR1 SGHTA and CDR2 FQGNSA. CDR3 in amino acids: CASSLQGGYNEQFF. CDR3 DNA: TGTGCCAGCAGCTTACAGGGGGGCTACAATGAGCAGTTCTTC.

The chain is built from TRBV20-1 and TRBJ2-2, with 8 bases matching TRBD2. CDR3 size: 17 residues. The V gene's germline CDR1 is DFQATT and CDR2 SNEGSKA (reference sequence). V trimming: 3 bases; J trimming: 10 bases; junction bases outside the gene matches: 19. The chain's CDR3 is CSASPPFALGREEELFF. CDR3 nucleotides: TGCAGTGCTAGTCCCCCGTTTGCCCTAGGGCGGGAGGAGGAGCTGTTTTTT.

The V call is TRBV19, the J call TRBJ2-7; TRBD2 matches at 12 bases. The CDR3 covers 16 residues. Germline lookup yields CDR1 LNHDA and CDR2 SQIVND (reference sequence). Losses at the gene ends were 4 bases for V and 3 bases for J; bases not matched to a gene: 7. The CDR3 loop is CASSRRTSGIIYEQYF. As DNA, the CDR3 is TGTGCCAGTAGTAGAAGGACTAGCGGGATTATCTACGAGCAGTACTTC.

The chain's CDR3 is CASSQHSSGANVLTF. For the CDR3, the DNA is TGTGCCAGCAGCCAACACAGCTCTGGGGCCAACGTCCTGACTTTC. This chain uses TRBV5-4 with TRBJ2-6; D is unresolved. The CDR3 consists of 15 residues. CDR1 SGHNT and CDR2 YYREEE come from the germline V gene (reference sequence). Trimming took 4 bases from V and 0 from J, leaving 8 bases between them.

The J gene is TRBJ2-7, the V gene TRBV10-3; TRBD1 matches 9 bases. The germline CDR1 and CDR2 sequences are ENHRY and SYGVKD. The CDR3 runs 14 residues. Unmatched junction bases numbered 6, after V lost 6 bases and J lost 3 bases. CDR3 in amino acids: CAIREGQGGYEQYF. DNA of the CDR3: TGTGCCATCAGAGAGGGACAGGGTGGCTACGAGCAGTACTTC.

This chain connects TRBV30 to TRBJ2-7; D may be TRBD1 (6 bases). CDR3 length equals 13 residues. CDR1 GTSNPN and CDR2 SVGIG come from the germline V gene (reference sequence). V was trimmed by 0 bases and J by 3 bases, leaving 9 bases between them. CDR3 sequence: CAWSVGRGYEQYF. The CDR3 DNA reads TGTGCCTGGAGTGTGGGCAGGGGCTACGAGCAGTACTTC.

This clone was picked up a small number of times. The chain links TRBV7-2 to TRBJ2-7; tentatively, D is TRBD2 (7 bases). Between the trimmed V and J ends, which lost 2 bases and 6 bases, there was a span of 11 bases. Germline CDR1 is SGHTA and CDR2 is FQGNSA. This CDR3 is built from 13 residues. The CDR3, as DNA: TGTGCCAGCAGCTTAAAGGGGGGGAGCGAGCAGTACTTC. Translation: CASSLKGGSEQYF.

V and J are TRBV6-4 and TRBJ2-4; unclear D gene. From germline, CDR1 is MRHNA and CDR2 SNTAGT. The CDR3 is 15 amino acids. V lost 9 bases to trimming and J lost 5 bases, with 20 bases between them. CDR3 region: CARPPLVMVENIQYF. CDR3 nucleotide sequence: TGTGCCAGACCCCCCCTAGTGATGGTCGAAAACATTCAGTACTTC.

The chain joins TRBV2 to TRBJ2-1; D gene unclear. CDR1 is SNHLY, CDR2 FYNNEI, per germline. The CDR3 is 13 residues long. V lost 4 bases to trimming and J lost 3 bases, with 7 bases between them. The CDR3: CASSVQVYNEQFF. The CDR3 DNA reads as TGTGCCAGCAGTGTGCAGGTCTACAATGAGCAGTTCTTC.

This clone was counted once. V is TRBV18 and J is TRBJ2-1, with D possibly matching TRBD2 (6 bases). The CDR3 covers 13 residues. V was clipped by 6 bases and J by 5 bases, with 11 bases between them. Germline V CDR1 and CDR2: KGHSH, LQKENI. The CDR3 region is CASSSRENNEQFF. CDR3 sequence (DNA): TGTGCCAGCTCCTCACGGGAGAACAATGAGCAGTTCTTC.

The genes are TRBV7-2 and TRBJ2-1; 11 bases are a match to TRBD2. Per germline, CDR1 SGHTA and CDR2 FQGNSA. J lost 7 bases, V lost 5 bases, and 13 bases had no gene match. The CDR3 sequence is 17 residues long. The CDR3 DNA follows: TGTGCCAGCAGCCCGACCGCACTAGCGGGAGTTATGAATGAGCAGTTCTTC. It codes for CASSPTALAGVMNEQFF.

The rearrangement joins TRBV7-2 to TRBJ1-2, with 9 nucleotides matching TRBD1. Germline CDR1 reads SGHTA; CDR2 reads FQGNSA. The junction had 5 bases not matched to a gene; V was cut back by 0 bases and J by 6 bases. This CDR3 is 15 amino acids long. CDR3 bases: TGTGCCAGCAGCTTAGCTTATTGGACAGGGGATGGCTACACCTTC. As protein: CASSLAYWTGDGYTF.

V is TRBV9 and J is TRBJ1-1, with 7 bases lining up with TRBD1. This CDR3 comprises 13 residues. Germline V gives CDR1 SGDLS, CDR2 YYNGEE. The trim removed 0 bases at V and 7 bases at J, leaving 3 bases unmatched. Here the CDR3 DNA reads TGTGCCAGCAGCGTAGGGGGACAGAATGAAGCTTTCTTT. As protein: CASSVGGQNEAFF.

V is TRBV2 and J is TRBJ2-7, with D perhaps matching TRBD1 (5 bases). V was pared by 1 base and J by 5 bases, with 9 bases between. From germline, CDR1 is SNHLY and CDR2 FYNNEI. The CDR3 runs to 13 residues. DNA for the CDR3: TGTGCCAGCAGTGAAGAGTGGGGCCACGAGCAGTACTTC. Protein sequence: CASSEEWGHEQYF.

This chain uses TRBV19 with TRBJ1-2, with 7 positions matching TRBD1. The CDR3 is 15 residues long. V lost 3 bases and J lost 4; bases outside the gene matches: 8. Germline lookup yields CDR1 LNHDA and CDR2 SQIVND (reference sequence). In DNA, the CDR3 is TGTGCCAGTAGTATGGGGGGACAGCCGATCTATGGCTACACCTTC. Its translation is CASSMGGQPIYGYTF.

The rearrangement links TRBV6-4 to TRBJ2-7; the D is unclear. CDR1 is MRHNA, CDR2 SNTAGT, per germline. Between the trimmed V and J ends, which lost 7 bases and 3 bases, there was a span of 16 bases. CDR3 size: 14 residues. Written as DNA, the CDR3 is TGTGCCAGCACCACCGAACTGATACTCTACGAGCAGTACTTC. Its translation is CASTTELILYEQYF.

This clone was observed a few times. The chain links TRBV7-8 to TRBJ2-4; 7 positions match TRBD1. The germline CDR1 and CDR2 sequences are SGHVS and FQNEAQ. Trimming took 3 bases from V and 4 from J; bases not matched to a gene: 9. This CDR3 is 16 amino acids long. The CDR3 reads CASSFGLQQGKNIQYF. The CDR3 nucleotides are TGTGCCAGCAGCTTTGGTCTGCAACAGGGGAAAAACATTCAGTACTTC. Variable domain in full (rest from reference TRBV7-8 and TRBJ2-4): GAGVSQSPRYKVAKRGQDVALRCDPISGHVSLFWYQQALGQGPEFLTYFQNEAQLDKSGLPSDRFFAERPEGSVSTLKIQRTQQEDSAVYLCASSFGLQQGKNIQYFGAGTRLSVL.

The chain recombines TRBV19 with TRBJ2-7; D may be TRBD2 (5 bases). Trimming took 7 bases from V and 6 from J, leaving 25 bases between them. This CDR3 is 16 amino acids long. Germline loops: CDR1 LNHDA, CDR2 SQIVND (reference sequence). CDR3 loop: CASIFPTGNSDSEQYF. DNA for the CDR3: TGTGCCAGTATTTTCCCAACGGGGAACTCGGATAGCGAGCAGTACTTC.

The V gene is TRBV25-1, the J gene TRBJ2-1; D is undetermined. The CDR3 covers 13 residues. Germline loops: CDR1 MGHDK, CDR2 SYGVNS. The germline V and J ends were trimmed by 0 bases and 6 bases, with 6 bases remaining between them. The CDR3, as DNA: TGTGCCAGCAGTGAATATTATAGCAATGAGCAGTTCTTC. Residues: CASSEYYSNEQFF. Using reference TRBV25-1 and TRBJ2-1 for the parts outside the CDR3, the full variable domain is EADIYQTPRYLVIGTGKKITLECSQTMGHDKMYWYQQDPGMELHLIHYSYGVNSTEKGDLSSESTVSRIRTEHFPLTLESARPSHTSQYLCASSEYYSNEQFFGPGTRLTVL.

The CDR3 is CASSVRPRGTNEKLFF. The CDR3 DNA sequence: TGTGCCAGTAGCGTCCGCCCTAGGGGCACTAATGAAAAACTGTTTTTT. This chain joins TRBV19 and TRBJ1-4; a weak D match, TRBD1 (5 bases). Trimming removed 6 bases at V and 2 bases at J, with 16 bases between. Germline values: CDR1 LNHDA, CDR2 SQIVND (reference sequence). The CDR3 loop spans 16 amino acids. The full variable domain, rest sourced from reference TRBV19 and TRBJ1-4, is DGGITQSPKYLFRKEGQNVTLSCEQNLNHDAMYWYRQDPGQGLRLIYYSQIVNDFQKGDIAEGYSVSREKKESFPLTVTSAQKNPTAFYLCASSVRPRGTNEKLFFGSGTQLSVL.

This clone is a singleton in its sample. This chain connects TRBV5-1 to TRBJ2-3; 8 nucleotides line up with TRBD1. Germline V gene lookup returns CDR1 SGHRS and CDR2 YFSETQ. The CDR3 covers 15 residues. The V segment lost 4 bases and the J segment 6 bases; nucleotides outside the gene matches: 10. Here the CDR3 DNA reads TGCGCCAGCAGCGGCGGGACAGGCTCCATGGATACGCAGTATTTT. This encodes CASSGGTGSMDTQYF.

The chain uses TRBV6-2 or TRBV6-3 and TRBJ2-7; 9 bases match TRBD1. CDR1 is MNHEY and CDR2 is SVGEGT in the germline V gene. Unmatched junction bases numbered 6, after V lost 5 bases and J lost 4 bases. This CDR3 is built from 14 residues. The CDR3, as DNA: TGTGCCAGCAGTCGACAGGGGGACCTTTACGAGCAGTACTTC. Its protein product is CASSRQGDLYEQYF.

This chain links TRBV2 with TRBJ1-2; 7 positions agree with TRBD1. Germline lookup yields CDR1 SNHLY and CDR2 FYNNEI. This CDR3 has 15 residues. Trimming cost V 3 bases and J 4 bases; bases outside gene matches: 8. This CDR3 reads CASSEEGQMIYGYTF. CDR3 sequence (DNA): TGTGCCAGCAGTGAGGAGGGACAGATGATCTATGGCTACACCTTC.

The chain is built from TRBV19 and TRBJ1-1, with 9 bases lining up with TRBD1. The CDR3 extends over 15 amino acids. The V segment lost 7 bases and the J segment 7 bases; nucleotides outside the gene matches: 13. Germline V gives CDR1 LNHDA, CDR2 SQIVND (reference sequence). The CDR3 DNA sequence: TGTGCCAGTACCCCCCCCGGGACAGGGATGAATGAAGCTTTCTTT. This encodes CASTPPGTGMNEAFF.

The chain carries TRBV5-5 and TRBJ1-2, with D possibly matching TRBD1 (5 bases). In germline, CDR1 is SGHKS, CDR2 YYEKEE (reference sequence). Trimming removed 4 bases from V and 6 bases from J, with 16 bases in between. The CDR3 is made up of 14 amino acids. Here the CDR3 reads CASSLSSGWDGYTF. For the CDR3, the DNA is TGTGCCAGCAGCCTGTCTTCAGGGTGGGATGGCTACACCTTC.

The chain is built from TRBV27 and TRBJ2-2, with 7 bases identical to TRBD2. The CDR3 is 19 amino acids. V lost 3 bases and J lost 2; bases outside the gene matches: 15. CDR1 is MNHEY, CDR2 SMNVEV, per germline (reference sequence). The CDR3 bases are TGTGCCAGCAGTTTCGCGTCGCCGGGACTAAACATAAACACCGGGGAGCTGTTTTTT. This codes for CASSFASPGLNINTGELFF.

The chain links TRBV21-1 to TRBJ2-5; the table gives TRBD1 as D, unverified against the DNA. TRBV21-1 is recorded as a pseudogene. This CDR3 is 16 amino acids long. CDR3 nucleotides: TGTGCCAGCAGCCGGAAGAAGGGGACAGGGAAAGAGACCCAGTACTTC. It specifies CASSRKKGTGKETQYF.